A selection of T cell receptor beta chains follows, all from one sample in a study of blood T cell repertoires in COVID-19. The data were produced by immunoSEQ multiplex PCR, yet TCRdb's version contains in-frame clones alone and is incomplete. The repertoire holds around 70,000 clones, around nine tenths seen once, with around 2% in the top ten. The sample comprised peripheral blood. These receptors were taken from a woman of 80 years or more with active or convalescent COVID-19. The CDR3 runs from the conserved cysteine through the conserved F or W. A D gene is named only where the DNA matches it firmly. Size tells how often a clone was seen (once, few, many) or the class of an expanded clone, and some rows leave it out.

-	TRBV5-1	TRBJ1-5	-	TGCGCCAGCAGCTTGGAGTGGGGGGGGAATCAGCCCCAGCATTTT	CASSLEWGGNQPQHF
TRBD1	TRBV5-6	TRBJ1-2	-	TGTGCCAGCAGTCGACAGGGGGCGCGAGGCTACACCTTC	CASSRQGARGYTF
-	TRBV24-1	TRBJ2-1	-	TGTGCCACCAGTGATGGGGGCCTCACCGAGCAGTTCTTC	CATSDGGLTEQFF
TRBD1	TRBV5-1	TRBJ2-2	-	TGCGCCAGCAGCAGGGACAGGGTGGCCGGGGAGCTGTTTTTT	CASSRDRVAGELFF
-	TRBV7-2	TRBJ2-1	once	TGTGCCAGCAGCCAAAGCCGGGACACTGGCTACAATGAGCAGTTCTTC	CASSQSRDTGYNEQFF
TRBD1	TRBV6-6	TRBJ2-7	-	TGTGCCAGCAGTCACGGGACAGGGGGGCCTCTAAACCCTCCCTACGAGCAGTACTTC	CASSHGTGGPLNPPYEQYF
TRBD1	TRBV3-1/TRBV3-2	TRBJ2-7	-	TGTGCCAGCAGCCCGGGACAGGGAGTAACCTCCTACGAGCAGTACTTC	CASSPGQGVTSYEQYF
-	TRBV7-8	TRBJ2-6	-	TGTGCCAGCAGCTCGCGGGGTCGGGCTGGGGCCAACGTCCTGACTTTC	CASSSRGRAGANVLTF
TRBD2	TRBV9	TRBJ2-7	-	TGTGCCAGCAGCGGGGGACTAGTTGGCGAGCAGTACTTC	CASSGGLVGEQYF
-	TRBV15	TRBJ1-4	-	TGTGCCACCAGCAGAGTTGGGGACACTCCAATATGGGAAAAACTGTTTTTT	CATSRVGDTPIWEKLFF
-	TRBV3-1/TRBV3-2	TRBJ1-6	-	TGTGCCAGCAGCCTGGGGCAGGGGAAAGCACCCCTCCACTTT	CASSLGQGKAPLHF
TRBD2	TRBV6-2/TRBV6-3	TRBJ2-7	once	TGTGCCAGCAGTTACGACGGGACTATCCCCGAGCAGTACTTC	CASSYDGTIPEQYF
-	TRBV7-2	TRBJ2-3	-	TGTGCCAGCAGCCCAAACCGGGACTCCAATACGCAGTATTTT	CASSPNRDSNTQYF
-	TRBV4-3	TRBJ1-2	-	TGCGCCAGCAGCCAAGGTACAGGGAACTATGGCTACACCTTC	CASSQGTGNYGYTF
-	TRBV27	TRBJ2-7	-	TGTGCCAGCAGTGCGGGACAGAAACTCTACGAGCAGTACTTC	CASSAGQKLYEQYF
-	TRBV19	TRBJ2-1	-	TGTGCCAGTAGTAGCACATCCTCCTACAATGAGCAGTTCTTC	CASSSTSSYNEQFF
TRBD2	TRBV15	TRBJ2-5	-	TGTGCCACCAGCCCGAGCCCGGGAACTAGCGGTCTGAGGGAGACCCAGTACTTC	CATSPSPGTSGLRETQYF
TRBD1	TRBV6-6	TRBJ1-5	-	TGTGCCAGCAGTTTCCCAGGCCAGGGGGCACAGCCCCAGCATTTT	CASSFPGQGAQPQHF
-	TRBV6-5	TRBJ2-5	-	TGTGCCAGCAGTTACTCACAGACCCAAGAGACCCAGTACTTC	CASSYSQTQETQYF
TRBD1	TRBV5-1	TRBJ2-7	-	TGCGCCAGCAGCTTGGAGACAGGGGTCTTTAACGAGCAGTACTTC	CASSLETGVFNEQYF
-	TRBV3-1/TRBV3-2	TRBJ2-5	-	TGTGCCAGCAGCCAACAGGGTATAGCCGTAAGAGAGACCCAGTACTTC	CASSQQGIAVRETQYF
TRBD2	TRBV10-2	TRBJ2-2	-	TGCGCCAGAATTACCGGGACTAGGGATACCCCCGGGGAGCTGTTTTTT	CARITGTRDTPGELFF
-	TRBV30	TRBJ1-4	-	TGTGCCTCGGGGACTGGCCCTAATGAAAAACTGTTTTTT	CASGTGPNEKLFF
TRBD2	TRBV2	TRBJ2-1	-	TGTGCCAGCAGTGTGATGAGCGGGAGTTTTGGTGAGCAGTTCTTC	CASSVMSGSFGEQFF
-	TRBV7-8	TRBJ1-6	-	TGTGCCAGCAGCTTAGGATCAAGGGGATTCTATAATTCACCCCTCCACTTT	CASSLGSRGFYNSPLHF
TRBD1	TRBV7-2	TRBJ1-5	-	TGTGCCAGCAGCTTACCAGACAGGGGCAATCAGCCCCAGCATTTT	CASSLPDRGNQPQHF
-	TRBV29-1	TRBJ1-4	-	TGCAGCGTTGCGACAGACCCTAGGGAAAAACTGTTTTTT	CSVATDPREKLFF
-	TRBV5-1	TRBJ1-3	once	TGCGCCAGCGGCATTACAGGGTTCGGAAACACCATATATTTT	CASGITGFGNTIYF
TRBD2	TRBV7-3	TRBJ2-1	-	TGTGCCAGAAAAACTAGCGGGAGGGCCGGGAATGAGCAGTTCTTC	CARKTSGRAGNEQFF
-	TRBV9	TRBJ1-1	-	TGTGCCAGCAGCGAGGGGGACACTGAAGCTTTCTTT	CASSEGDTEAFF
-	TRBV3-1/TRBV3-2	TRBJ2-7	-	TGTGCCAGCAGCCAAGGGTGGCCTCCCGAGCAGTACTTC	CASSQGWPPEQYF
TRBD2	TRBV5-4	TRBJ2-3	-	TGTGCCAGCAGAGAACTAGCGGTCCCAGATACGCAGTATTTT	CASRELAVPDTQYF
TRBD1	TRBV5-1	TRBJ1-1	-	TGCGCCAGCAGCTTGGGAGACAGGGGGTTTGCTTTCTTT	CASSLGDRGFAFF
TRBD2	TRBV2	TRBJ2-2	-	TGTGCCAGCAGTGAAGCGCTAGCGGCGATCACCGGGGAGCTGTTTTTT	CASSEALAAITGELFF
TRBD1	TRBV4-1	TRBJ1-1	-	TGCGCCAGCAGCCAAGGACAGGGGTTAACTGAAGCTTTCTTT	CASSQGQGLTEAFF
TRBD1	TRBV10-1	TRBJ2-7	-	TGCGCCAGCATTGGCCGGGACAGGGGTTACGAGCAGTACTTC	CASIGRDRGYEQYF
TRBD2	TRBV6-2/TRBV6-3	TRBJ2-7	once	TGTGCCAGCAGTTACGGGAGGGCCCCCGAGCAGTACTTC	CASSYGRAPEQYF
-	TRBV7-9	TRBJ2-2	few	TGTGCCAGCAGCTTATTCAAGGGGGACACCGGGGAGCTGTTTTTT	CASSLFKGDTGELFF
TRBD2	TRBV5-1	TRBJ2-3	once	TGCGCCAGCGGGCGGGGGGGTGCAGATACGCAGTATTTT	CASGRGGADTQYF
TRBD1	TRBV6-5	TRBJ2-5	-	TGTGCCAGCAGTCAGGGGGCGCGAGGGGAGACCCAGTACTTC	CASSQGARGETQYF
-	TRBV27	TRBJ1-1	-	TGTGCCAGCAGTCTCCTGAACACTGAAGCTTTCTTT	CASSLLNTEAFF
-	TRBV5-1	TRBJ1-5	few	TGCGCCAGCAGCTTGGGGCCATCGGGGGAGGGCAATCAGCCCCAGCATTTT	CASSLGPSGEGNQPQHF
TRBD1	TRBV5-3	TRBJ1-4	-	TGTGCCAGAAGCTTGGCGAGACAGGGAGATAATGAAAAACTGTTTTTT	CARSLARQGDNEKLFF
TRBD2	TRBV27	TRBJ2-2	-	TGTGCCAGCAGTTTCCGACTAGCGGGAGGGGCCGGGGAGCTGTTTTTT	CASSFRLAGGAGELFF
TRBD2	TRBV5-1	TRBJ2-3	-	TGCGCCAGCAGCTTCCTACCGGGACTAGCGGGGGGTAGCACAGATACGCAGTATTTT	CASSFLPGLAGGSTDTQYF
-	TRBV27	TRBJ1-2	-	TGTGCCAGCAGTTTATCGGGGGGTGGGTATGGCTACACCTTC	CASSLSGGGYGYTF
-	TRBV6-5	TRBJ2-7	-	TGTGCCAGCAGTTCATCCAGGGGCCACGAGCAGTACTTC	CASSSSRGHEQYF
-	TRBV19	TRBJ1-3	-	TGTGCCAGTAGTACGGCCGGGGGTGGTGGAAACACCATATATTTT	CASSTAGGGGNTIYF
TRBD1	TRBV29-1	TRBJ1-4	-	TGCAGCGTTTCAACAGGGGGGAGGGAAAAACTGTTTTTT	CSVSTGGREKLFF
TRBD1	TRBV6-6	TRBJ1-2	-	TGTGCCAGCAGTTACAAGCAGGGGGAGTATGGCTACACCTTC	CASSYKQGEYGYTF
-	TRBV7-9	TRBJ1-5	few	TGTGCCAGCAGCCGAGGACAAGCGGGTAATCAGCCCCAGCATTTT	CASSRGQAGNQPQHF
-	TRBV19	TRBJ1-2	-	TGTGCCAGTACCCCCCCAGGGGTGGGGAGAGACTATGGCTACACCTTC	CASTPPGVGRDYGYTF
TRBD2	TRBV4-2	TRBJ2-3	-	TGTGCCAGCAGCCCCGCACCTCTCGGGACTAGCGGCACAGATACGCAGTATTTT	CASSPAPLGTSGTDTQYF
TRBD1	TRBV27	TRBJ1-2	few	TGTGCCAGCAGTCCATCAACAGGGGCCGACTATGGCTACACCTTC	CASSPSTGADYGYTF
-	TRBV29-1	TRBJ1-1	-	TGCAGCGTGAAGAAGGGGCAGACCGGGGGGACTGAAGCTTTCTTT	CSVKKGQTGGTEAFF